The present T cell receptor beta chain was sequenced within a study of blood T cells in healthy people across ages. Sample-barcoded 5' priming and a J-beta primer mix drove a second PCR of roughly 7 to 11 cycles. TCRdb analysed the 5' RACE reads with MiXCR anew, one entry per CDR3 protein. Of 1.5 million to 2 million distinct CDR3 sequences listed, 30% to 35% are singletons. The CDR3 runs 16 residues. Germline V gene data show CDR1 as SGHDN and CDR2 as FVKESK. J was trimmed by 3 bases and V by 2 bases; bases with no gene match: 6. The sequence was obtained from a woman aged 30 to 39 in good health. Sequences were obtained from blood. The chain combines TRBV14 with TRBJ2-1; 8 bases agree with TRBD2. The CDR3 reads CASSQRRTSGYNEQFF. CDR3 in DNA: TGTGCCAGCAGCCAAAGAAGAACTAGCGGCTACAATGAGCAGTTCTTC. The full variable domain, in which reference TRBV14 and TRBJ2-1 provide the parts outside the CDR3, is EAGVTQFPSHSVIEKGQTVTLRCDPISGHDNLYWYRRVMGKEIKFLLHFVKESKQDESGMPNNRFLAERTGGTYSTLKVQPAELEDSGVYFCASSQRRTSGYNEQFFGPGTRLTVL.